This T cell receptor beta chain was identified during a study of blood T cell repertoires in COVID-19. The V and J ends lost 0 bases and 7 bases respectively, with 13 bases between them. CDR3 size: 15 residues. Germline V gene lookup returns CDR1 SGHRS and CDR2 YFSETQ. Profiled with immunoSEQ multiplex PCR; TCRdb holds only in-frame clones, not every one. Counted here are around 180,000 clones, over 80% occurring once; the ten biggest clones make up under 5.5%. This chain links TRBV5-1 with TRBJ1-4, with D unresolved. This clonotype was obtained from a woman in her 30s with acute or convalescent COVID-19. The sample taken for sequencing was peripheral blood. CDR3 sequence (DNA): TGCGCCAGCAGCTTGGGGGCAGATGTGTTTGAAAAACTGTTTTTT. This gives the protein CASSLGADVFEKLFF.